This TCR beta chain originates from a study of cytomegalovirus exposure and HLA in healthy donors. Only in-frame clones appear in the TCRdb table, and some are missing; sequencing was by immunoSEQ multiplex PCR. The data show 150,000 to 200,000 clones, about 89% seen once. The donors formed part of the 120-subject validation cohort, distinct from the roughly 660-subject first cohort. This receptor was identified in a woman under 30 in good health and CMV-seropositive. Specimen: PBMCs.

CDR3 in DNA: TGTGCCAGCAGCCCTTGGAGGGAGAAGTATGATACGCAGTATTTT. Translation gives CASSPWREKYDTQYF. V is TRBV28 and J is TRBJ2-3, with a weak D call TRBD2 (6 bases). Germline V gives CDR1 MDHEN, CDR2 SYDVKM. V lost 6 bases and J 6 bases, leaving 19 bases between the germline ends. The CDR3 sequence is 15 residues long.